A single sample is the source of the 8 T cell receptor beta chains below, sequenced in a study of blood T cell repertoires in COVID-19. Data came from immunoSEQ multiplex PCR; TCRdb stores just in-frame clones and leaves some out. Seen here are roughly 380,000 clones, around 89% observed once, and the top ten hold roughly 1.4%. Sequencing was performed on peripheral blood. The receptors stem from a woman aged 40 to 50 with COVID-19, enrolled during active disease.

The V and J genes are TRBV5-4 and TRBJ1-5, with 7 bases that match TRBD1. The germline V gene has CDR1 SGHNT and CDR2 YYREEE (reference sequence). The V segment lost 2 bases and the J segment 4 bases; nucleotides outside the gene matches: 3. The CDR3 totals 14 residues. The CDR3 protein is CASSLQGLNQPQHF. The DNA for the CDR3 is TGTGCCAGCAGCTTACAGGGGTTAAATCAGCCCCAGCATTTT.

V usage is TRBV14 and J usage is TRBJ2-5; 12 bases are shared with TRBD2. The germline V gene encodes CDR1 SGHDN and CDR2 FVKESK. The CDR3 consists of 20 residues. V trimming: 4 bases; J trimming: 5 bases; junction bases outside the gene matches: 20. The CDR3 loop reads CASSLIHLASGRAGDETQYF. CDR3 sequence (DNA): TGTGCCAGCAGCCTCATCCACCTGGCTAGCGGGAGGGCCGGGGACGAGACCCAGTACTTC.

J is TRBJ2-7 and V is TRBV6-1; TRBD2 aligns across 11 bases. CDR3 length: 17 amino acids. With 2 bases clipped from V and 5 bases from J, the junction kept 11 bases outside the gene matches. Germline loops: CDR1 MNHNS, CDR2 SASEGT. CDR3: CASSESSGRARRDEQYF. The CDR3, as DNA: TGTGCCAGCAGTGAAAGTAGCGGGAGGGCCCGAAGGGACGAGCAGTACTTC.

This clone appeared a few times. The J gene is TRBJ2-1, the V gene TRBV25-1; TRBD1 matches 7 bases. CDR1 is MGHDK and CDR2 is SYGVNS in the germline V gene. CDR3 length: 16 residues. Germline trimming cut 1 base from V and 4 bases from J; bases unmatched to any gene: 7. The DNA for the CDR3 is TGTGCCAGCAGTGAATCCTCAGACAGGGTGTACAATGAGCAGTTCTTC. Translation gives CASSESSDRVYNEQFF.

This chain joins TRBV4-1 and TRBJ1-2, with 7 bases fitting TRBD1. V lost 0 bases and J lost 4; bases outside the gene matches: 5. The CDR3 length is 15 residues. Germline V CDR1 and CDR2: MGHRA, YSYEKL. CDR3 loop: CASSQESGTAYGYTF. In DNA, the CDR3 is TGCGCCAGCAGCCAAGAGTCGGGGACAGCCTATGGCTACACCTTC.

The rearrangement uses TRBV29-1 and TRBJ1-1, with 11 bases lining up with TRBD1. Germline CDR1 reads SQVTM; CDR2 reads ANQGSEA. Trimming removed 6 bases from V and 6 bases from J; junction bases left unmatched: 9. The CDR3 is 14 amino acids. CDR3: CSVVRDRGAAEAFF. The CDR3 bases are TGCAGCGTAGTTCGGGACAGGGGGGCGGCTGAAGCTTTCTTT.

V is TRBV19 and J is TRBJ2-3; D may be TRBD2 (6 bases). The ends were cut back, 10 bases at V and 5 bases at J, with 13 bases in the middle. This CDR3 comprises 12 residues. Germline CDR1 and CDR2: LNHDA and SQIVND (reference sequence). The CDR3 coding sequence is TGTGCCACTATGGGGGGAGGAGATACGCAGTATTTT. As protein: CATMGGGDTQYF.

This chain uses TRBV27 with TRBJ2-1, with TRBD2 matching over 13 bases. V trimming: 4 bases; J trimming: 8 bases; junction bases outside the gene matches: 8. The CDR3 consists of 16 residues. CDR1 is MNHEY and CDR2 is SMNVEV in the germline V gene (reference sequence). In DNA form, the CDR3 reads TGTGCCAGCAGTTACGGACTAGCGGGAGTAGGGTATGAGCAGTTCTTC. Protein product: CASSYGLAGVGYEQFF.